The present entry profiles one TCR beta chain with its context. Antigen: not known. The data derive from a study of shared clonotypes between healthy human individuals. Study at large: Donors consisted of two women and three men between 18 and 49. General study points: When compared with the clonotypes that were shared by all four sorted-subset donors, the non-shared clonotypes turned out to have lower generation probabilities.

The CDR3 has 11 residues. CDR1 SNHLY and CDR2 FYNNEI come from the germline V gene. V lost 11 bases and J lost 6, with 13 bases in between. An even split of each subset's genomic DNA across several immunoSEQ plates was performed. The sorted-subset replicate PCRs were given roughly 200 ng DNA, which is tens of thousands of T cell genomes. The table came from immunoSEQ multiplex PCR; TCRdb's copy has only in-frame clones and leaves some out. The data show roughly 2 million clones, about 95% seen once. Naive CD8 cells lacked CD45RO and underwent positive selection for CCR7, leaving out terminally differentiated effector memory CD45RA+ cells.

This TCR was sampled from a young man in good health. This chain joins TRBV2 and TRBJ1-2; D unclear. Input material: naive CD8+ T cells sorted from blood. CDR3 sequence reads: CAGLDTNGYTF. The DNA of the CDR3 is TGTGCCGGGTTAGACACCAATGGCTACACCTTC.